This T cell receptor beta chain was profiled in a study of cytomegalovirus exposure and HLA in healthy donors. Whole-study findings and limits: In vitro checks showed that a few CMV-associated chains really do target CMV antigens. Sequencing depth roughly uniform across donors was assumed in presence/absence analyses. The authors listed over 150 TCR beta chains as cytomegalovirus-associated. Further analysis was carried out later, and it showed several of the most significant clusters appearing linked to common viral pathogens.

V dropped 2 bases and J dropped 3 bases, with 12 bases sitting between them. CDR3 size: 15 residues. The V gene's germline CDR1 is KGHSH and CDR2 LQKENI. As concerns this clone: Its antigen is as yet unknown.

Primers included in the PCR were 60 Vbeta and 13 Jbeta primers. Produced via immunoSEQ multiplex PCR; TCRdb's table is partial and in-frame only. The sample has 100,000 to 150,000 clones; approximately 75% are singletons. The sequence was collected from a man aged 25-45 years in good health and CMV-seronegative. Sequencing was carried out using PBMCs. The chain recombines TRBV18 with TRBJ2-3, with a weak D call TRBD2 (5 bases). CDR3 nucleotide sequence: TGTGCCAGCTCACCAGGGAGCTGGGCTACAGATACGCAGTATTTT. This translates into CASSPGSWATDTQYF. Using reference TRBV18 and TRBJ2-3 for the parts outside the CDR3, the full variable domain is NAGVMQNPRHLVRRRGQEARLRCSPMKGHSHVYWYRQLPEEGLKFMVYLQKENIIDESGMPKERFSAEFPKEGPSILRIQQVVRGDSAAYFCASSPGSWATDTQYFGPGTRLTVL.